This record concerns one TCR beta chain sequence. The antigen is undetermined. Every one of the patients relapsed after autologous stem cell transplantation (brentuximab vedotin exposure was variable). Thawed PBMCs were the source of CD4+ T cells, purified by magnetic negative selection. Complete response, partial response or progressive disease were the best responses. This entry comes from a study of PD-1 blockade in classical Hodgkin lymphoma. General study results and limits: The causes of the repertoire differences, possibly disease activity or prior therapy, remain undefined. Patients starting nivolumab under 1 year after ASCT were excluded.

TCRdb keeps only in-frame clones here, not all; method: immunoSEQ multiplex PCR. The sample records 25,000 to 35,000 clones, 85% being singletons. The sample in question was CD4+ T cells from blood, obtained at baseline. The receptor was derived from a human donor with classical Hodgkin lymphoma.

The CDR3 protein is CASSIGWQSHSYEQYF. DNA of the CDR3: TGTGCCAGTAGTATAGGTTGGCAGAGCCACTCCTACGAGCAGTACTTC. The chain carries TRBV19 and TRBJ2-7; D is uncertain. From germline, CDR1 is LNHDA and CDR2 SQIVND (reference sequence). The CDR3 is made up of 16 amino acids. Trimming stripped 1 base from V and 0 bases from J, with 13 bases between. The full variable domain, its missing parts supplied by reference TRBV19 and TRBJ2-7, is DGGITQSPKYLFRKEGQNVTLSCEQNLNHDAMYWYRQDPGQGLRLIYYSQIVNDFQKGDIAEGYSVSREKKESFPLTVTSAQKNPTAFYLCASSIGWQSHSYEQYFGPGTRLTVT.